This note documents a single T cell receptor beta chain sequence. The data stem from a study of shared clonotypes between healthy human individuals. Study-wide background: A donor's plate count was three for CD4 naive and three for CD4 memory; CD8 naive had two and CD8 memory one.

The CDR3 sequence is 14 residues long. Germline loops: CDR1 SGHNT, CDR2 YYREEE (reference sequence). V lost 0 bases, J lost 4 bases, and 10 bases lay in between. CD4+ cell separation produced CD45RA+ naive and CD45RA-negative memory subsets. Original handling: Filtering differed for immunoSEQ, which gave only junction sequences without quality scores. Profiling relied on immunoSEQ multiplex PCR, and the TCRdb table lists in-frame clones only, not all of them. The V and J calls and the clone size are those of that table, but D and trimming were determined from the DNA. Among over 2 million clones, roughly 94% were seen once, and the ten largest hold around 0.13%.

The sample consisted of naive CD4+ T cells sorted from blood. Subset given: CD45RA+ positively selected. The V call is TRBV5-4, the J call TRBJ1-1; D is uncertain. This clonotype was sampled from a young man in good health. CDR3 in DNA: TGTGCCAGCAGCTTGGAAGCGGGAAGCACTGAAGCTTTCTTT. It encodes CASSLEAGSTEAFF.